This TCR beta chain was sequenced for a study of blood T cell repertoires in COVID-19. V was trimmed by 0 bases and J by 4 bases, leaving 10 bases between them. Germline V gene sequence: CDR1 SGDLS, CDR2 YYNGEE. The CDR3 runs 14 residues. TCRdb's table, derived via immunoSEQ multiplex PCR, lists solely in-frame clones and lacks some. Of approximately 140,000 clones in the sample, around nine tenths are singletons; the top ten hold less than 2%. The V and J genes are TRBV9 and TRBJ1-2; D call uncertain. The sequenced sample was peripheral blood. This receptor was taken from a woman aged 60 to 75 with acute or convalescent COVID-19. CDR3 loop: CASSVGGEAYGYTF. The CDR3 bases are TGTGCCAGCAGCGTAGGTGGGGAGGCCTATGGCTACACCTTC.